The next 32 T cell receptor beta chains were all read from a single sample in a study of beta chain features in type 1 diabetes. Study-wide points: Across all four CD4+ subsets, people with type 1 diabetes showed modestly shorter TCRB CDR3s.

TCRB transcripts that were expressed got sequenced, as all of the isolated RNA had been reverse transcribed. Some clones are missing from TCRdb's copy, which holds only in-frame ones; the method was immunoSEQ multiplex PCR. The sample lists around 600,000 clones, around 12% occurring once. Antigens of these TCRs are unknown. The sequencing input was naive CD4+ T cells from blood. The receptors here all came from a man aged 25 to 45 with type 1 diabetes.

On this clone: At one of its ends the junction is not consistent with the germline gene, which may arise from a read error. Within the sample, other DNA sequences also encode this same CDR3. The V and J genes are TRBV29-1 and TRBJ2-7; 15 bases fit TRBD2. CDR1 is SQVTM, CDR2 ANQGSEA, per germline. CDR3 length: 16 residues. CDR3 nucleotide sequence: TGCAGTGTTGAGGGACTAGCGGGGGGTATCTCCTACGAGCAGTACTTC. It specifies CSVEGLAGGISYEQYF.

This clone was recorded a few times. V usage is TRBV5-8 and J usage is TRBJ2-6; tentatively, D is TRBD2 (5 bases). The germline gives CDR1 SGHTS, CDR2 YDEGEE. This CDR3 is built from 15 residues. Trimming removed 6 bases at V and 4 bases at J, with 14 bases between. The CDR3 nucleotides read TGTGCCAGCACCAAGGAGAGGGCCGGGGCCAACGTCCTGACTTTC. Its translation is CASTKERAGANVLTF.

This clone occurred a few times. This rearrangement joins TRBV6-5 to TRBJ2-7, with TRBD2 identical over 10 bases. This CDR3 comprises 14 residues. The germline CDR1 and CDR2 sequences are MNHEY and SVGAGI. The V and J ends lost 8 bases and 3 bases, in that order; junction bases with no gene match: 7. CDR3 sequence (DNA): TGTGCCAGCCAAAGATCTAGCGGGGGCTACGAGCAGTACTTC. Translation gives CASQRSSGGYEQYF.

This clone was seen more than once but under ten times. The chain joins TRBV4-3 to TRBJ2-1; 9 bases align to TRBD2. CDR1 and CDR2 (germline): LGHNA, YSLEER. V gave up 1 base and J gave up 6 bases; unmatched junction bases: 10. The CDR3 is 17 amino acids. The CDR3 region has the DNA TGCGCCAGCAGCCAAGCCTTCGGGACTAGCTCTTTCAATGAGCAGTTCTTC. Encoded protein: CASSQAFGTSSFNEQFF.

The CDR3 sequence: CASLTPQGNSPLHF. The CDR3 DNA reads as TGTGCCAGCCTCACTCCACAGGGTAATTCACCCCTCCACTTT. The chain recombines TRBV28 with TRBJ1-6; weak D call: TRBD1 (6 bases). V was shortened by 8 bases and J by 6 bases, with 14 bases between the two germline ends. The CDR3 is 14 amino acids. The germline V gene encodes CDR1 MDHEN and CDR2 SYDVKM.

A few counts support this clone. The V gene is TRBV6-1, the J gene TRBJ2-5; 9 bases are shared with TRBD1. Trimming removed 4 bases from V and 3 bases from J; junction bases left unmatched: 6. In germline, CDR1 is MNHNS, CDR2 SASEGT. This CDR3 has 15 amino acids. The CDR3, as DNA: TGTGCCAGCAGTGTCCCGGGACAGGGAAAAGAGACCCAGTACTTC. It translates to CASSVPGQGKETQYF.

This clone was detected a few times. The chain combines TRBV6-5 with TRBJ1-5; D uncertain. This CDR3 is built from 12 residues. Trimming removed 3 bases at V and 5 bases at J, with 5 bases between. CDR1 and CDR2 (germline): MNHEY, SVGAGI. The CDR3 is CASSYVYQPQHF. CDR3 sequence (DNA): TGTGCCAGCAGTTATGTCTATCAGCCCCAGCATTTT.

This clone was detected a few times. V usage is TRBV7-9 and J usage is TRBJ2-1; D gene ambiguous. V was shortened by 1 base and J by 6 bases, with 13 bases between the two germline ends. Germline V gives CDR1 SEHNR, CDR2 FQNEAQ (reference sequence). The CDR3 has 15 residues. The CDR3 sequence: CASSLGLTNSNEQFF. CDR3 bases: TGTGCCAGCAGCTTAGGCTTAACCAATAGCAATGAGCAGTTCTTC.

This clone has a handful of counts. Other DNA sequences in this sample translate to the same CDR3. The J gene is TRBJ1-1, the V gene TRBV7-3; no reliable D call. V lost 1 base and J 1 base, leaving 4 bases between the germline ends. The CDR3 length is 13 residues. In germline, CDR1 is SGHTA, CDR2 FQGTGA. CDR3 DNA sequence: TGTGCCAGCAGCTTAAGGGGGAACACTGAAGCTTTCTTT. It translates to CASSLRGNTEAFF.

This clone was detected only a few times. The chain combines TRBV25-1 with TRBJ2-1; 8 positions agree with TRBD1. This CDR3 contains 15 residues. Trimming at V came to 4 bases and at J to 7 bases, leaving 9 bases not matched to a gene. Germline-derived CDR1 and CDR2 are MGHDK and SYGVNS. CDR3 residues: CASSGTDREGNEQFF. CDR3 DNA sequence: TGTGCCAGCAGTGGGACGGACAGGGAAGGTAATGAGCAGTTCTTC.

The gene calls are TRBV4-2 and TRBJ2-1, with a possible D match to TRBD1 (7 bases). This CDR3 has 15 residues. V lost 0 bases, J lost 7 bases, and 13 bases lay in between. CDR1 and CDR2 (germline): LGHNA, YNFKEQ. CDR3 sequence: CASSQDGQGGNEQFF. CDR3 DNA sequence: TGTGCCAGCAGCCAAGACGGCCAGGGGGGTAATGAGCAGTTCTTC.

The chain uses TRBV7-9 and TRBJ1-2; the D is unclear. This CDR3 region has 12 residues. V shed 1 base and J shed 8 bases, with 8 bases lying between them. CDR1 and CDR2 (germline): SEHNR, FQNEAQ (reference sequence). This CDR3 is CASSLETEGYTF. The CDR3 bases are TGTGCCAGCAGCTTAGAGACGGAAGGCTACACCTTC. Full variable domain (outside the CDR3, taken from reference TRBV7-9 and TRBJ1-2): DTGVSQNPRHKITKRGQNVTFRCDPISEHNRLYWYRQTLGQGPEFLTYFQNEAQLEKSRLLSDRFSAERPKGSFSTLEIQRTEQGDSAMYLCASSLETEGYTFGSGTRLTVV.

This clone was seen more than once but under ten times. The same CDR3 arises from other DNA sequences in this sample as well. V usage is TRBV27 and J usage is TRBJ1-2; D may be TRBD1 (5 bases). Per the germline V gene, CDR1 is MNHEY and CDR2 is SMNVEV (reference sequence). V lost 2 bases and J 1 base, leaving 8 bases between the germline ends. The CDR3 is 14 amino acids. CDR3 DNA sequence: TGTGCCAGCAGTTTACGTGGGGGTAACTATGGCTACACCTTC. Its translation: CASSLRGGNYGYTF.

This sequence joins TRBV6-6 and TRBJ2-7; no clear D gene. The CDR3 has 13 amino acids. Germline-derived CDR1 and CDR2 are MNHNY and SVGAGI (reference sequence). Trimming removed 6 bases from V and 10 bases from J, with 19 bases in between. This CDR3 reads CASSTTQPPPQYF. As DNA, the CDR3 is TGTGCCAGCAGCACTACCCAACCCCCTCCTCAGTACTTC.

The chain carries TRBV7-9 and TRBJ1-6, with D unclear. The CDR3 loop spans 15 amino acids. CDR1 is SEHNR and CDR2 is FQNEAQ in the germline V gene (reference sequence). Deletions cut 1 base from V and 7 bases from J, with 11 bases between. The CDR3 region is CASSLEVTVNSPLHF. CDR3 sequence (DNA): TGTGCCAGCAGCTTAGAGGTGACGGTGAATTCACCCCTCCACTTT.

A note on this clone: One end of the junction is discordant with germline, which a read error may explain. The chain uses TRBV5-1 and TRBJ2-1; the match to TRBD2 covers 7 bases. Germline CDR1 and CDR2: SGHRS and YFSETQ. The CDR3 is 16 amino acids. As DNA, the CDR3 is TGCGCCAGCAGCCTCCGCAGCGGGGACTCCGACAATGAGCAGTTCTTC. Translated, it gives CASSLRSGDSDNEQFF. The variable domain in full, with the rest retrieved from reference TRBV5-1 and TRBJ2-1, is KAGVTQTPRYLIKTRGQQVTLSCSPISGHRSVSWYQQTPGQGLQFLFEYFSETQRNKGNFPGRFSGRQFSNSRSEMNVSTLELGDSALYLCASSLRSGDSDNEQFFGPGTRLTVL.

This clone was counted a few times. V usage is TRBV9 and J usage is TRBJ1-2, with 7 positions matching TRBD1. Looked up from germline, CDR1 is SGDLS and CDR2 is YYNGEE. V dropped 3 bases and J dropped 3; count of bases not matched to a gene: 5. The CDR3 is 14 amino acids. In nucleotides, the CDR3 is TGTGCCAGCAGCGGACAGGGTGGCTACTATGGCTACACCTTC. Protein: CASSGQGGYYGYTF.

The chain links TRBV11-3 to TRBJ2-1; D is unclear. V was cut by 5 bases and J by 4 bases, with 18 bases left in between. Germline V CDR1 and CDR2: SGHNT, YENEEA. CDR3 size: 16 residues. Written as DNA, the CDR3 is TGTGCCAGCAGCGCCCTCACGGACGGACGGTACAATGAGCAGTTCTTC. Its protein product is CASSALTDGRYNEQFF.

The CDR3 nucleotides read TGTGCCAGCAGCTTAGCTTCGGCCCAAGAGACCCAGTACTTC. Translation gives CASSLASAQETQYF. The chain links TRBV7-9 to TRBJ2-5; D gene ambiguous. CDR1 is SEHNR, CDR2 FQNEAQ, per germline (reference sequence). V gave up 0 bases and J gave up 1 base, with 6 bases separating them. CDR3 size: 14 residues.

This clone was counted a few times. The chain couples TRBV28 to TRBJ2-6, with a possible D match to TRBD2 (6 bases). The V end lost 2 bases, the J end lost 4 bases, and 12 bases lay between the germline ends. There are 16 residues in the CDR3. Germline loops: CDR1 MDHEN, CDR2 SYDVKM. The CDR3, as DNA: TGTGCCAGCAGTTTACAGGGAGGTTCCGGGGCCAACGTCCTGACTTTC. Translation gives CASSLQGGSGANVLTF.

This clone has just one count. The chain couples TRBV28 to TRBJ2-1; 9 bases match TRBD2. This CDR3 contains 14 residues. Per the germline V gene, CDR1 is MDHEN and CDR2 is SYDVKM. With 6 bases clipped from V and 5 bases from J, the junction kept 5 bases outside the gene matches. The CDR3 coding sequence is TGTGCCAGCAGCATAGCGGGGGTCCACAATGAGCAGTTCTTC. Encoded protein: CASSIAGVHNEQFF.

V is TRBV18 and J is TRBJ2-7, with D unclear. Trimming took 3 bases from V and 2 from J, leaving 17 bases between them. The CDR3 is 16 residues long. The germline CDR1 and CDR2 sequences are KGHSH and LQKENI. CDR3 bases: TGTGCCAGCTCACCCTACGGACCTATTGTCCCCTACGAGCAGTACTTC. Translated, it gives CASSPYGPIVPYEQYF.

This clone was counted between two and nine times. The same CDR3 arises from other DNA sequences in this sample as well. The chain is built from TRBV4-3 and TRBJ2-7; weak D call: TRBD1 (5 bases). The germline V gene encodes CDR1 LGHNA and CDR2 YSLEER. Trimming took off 0 bases at V and 1 base at J, with 7 bases between the two ends. The CDR3 is made up of 14 amino acids. The CDR3 loop is CASSQDRVSYEQYF. The CDR3 DNA reads as TGCGCCAGCAGCCAAGACAGGGTTTCCTACGAGCAGTACTTC.

This rearrangement joins TRBV10-3 to TRBJ2-3; TRBD1 matches 8 bases. CDR1 and CDR2 from the germline V gene are ENHRY and SYGVKD. The V segment lost 6 bases and the J segment 1 base; nucleotides outside the gene matches: 6. CDR3 size: 15 residues. For the CDR3, the DNA is TGTGCCATCAGGGCGACAGGGGAAGGCACAGATACGCAGTATTTT. Translation gives CAIRATGEGTDTQYF.

The chain is built from TRBV29-1 and TRBJ1-3; D is unclear. The CDR3 is made up of 13 amino acids. The V gene lost 7 bases and the J gene lost 0 bases, with 10 bases spanning the gap. CDR1 SQVTM and CDR2 ANQGSEA come from the germline V gene. The CDR3 here is CSALTYSGNTIYF. The CDR3 region has the DNA TGCAGCGCTTTAACTTACTCTGGAAACACCATATATTTT.

This clone was observed a few times. J is TRBJ1-1 and V is TRBV29-1; 9 bases are shared with TRBD1. CDR3 length: 12 amino acids. Unmatched junction bases numbered 4, after V lost 6 bases and J lost 5 bases. Germline assignment: CDR1 SQVTM and CDR2 ANQGSEA. The CDR3 nucleotides read TGCAGCGTGGGACAGGGAGGAACTGAAGCTTTCTTT. Residues: CSVGQGGTEAFF.

The sample holds a few counts of this clone. CDR3 protein: CASSTWTGTNEKLFF. The CDR3 region has the DNA TGTGCCAGCAGCACCTGGACCGGAACTAATGAAAAACTGTTTTTT. The chain uses TRBV7-9 and TRBJ1-4, with D unclear. CDR3 length: 15 amino acids. Germline V gene sequence: CDR1 SEHNR, CDR2 FQNEAQ (reference sequence). The V and J ends lost 5 bases and 1 base respectively, with 11 bases between them.

This clone has a handful of counts. The gene calls are TRBV6-1 and TRBJ2-7; D not certain. The CDR3 runs to 14 residues. Germline lookup yields CDR1 MNHNS and CDR2 SASEGT. The V end lost 7 bases, the J end lost 2 bases, and 15 bases lay between the germline ends. The DNA of the CDR3 is TGTGCCAGCACCTCAGACGGAGCCGCCTACGAGCAGTACTTC. This codes for CASTSDGAAYEQYF.

The chain links TRBV30 to TRBJ1-2, with D tentatively TRBD1 (6 bases). V was pared by 1 base and J by 9 bases, with 12 bases between. Germline V gene sequence: CDR1 GTSNPN, CDR2 SVGIG (reference sequence). This CDR3 is 12 amino acids long. For the CDR3, the DNA is TGTGCCTGGAGTGATACAGGGCCGCGCTACACCTTC. Its protein is CAWSDTGPRYTF.

This clone was found a few times. The CDR3 spells CASSFEVSGHNEQFF. CDR3 nucleotide sequence: TGTGCCAGCAGCTTTGAGGTCTCGGGCCACAATGAGCAGTTCTTC. V gene TRBV11-2 combines with J gene TRBJ2-1; D not resolved. The CDR3 loop spans 15 amino acids. Germline CDR1 reads SGHAT; CDR2 reads FQNNGV. V dropped 3 bases and J dropped 5 bases, with 14 bases sitting between them.

The rearrangement uses TRBV4-1 and TRBJ1-5; D perhaps matches TRBD1 (6 bases). The CDR3 is 16 residues long. Deletions cut 3 bases from V and 7 bases from J, with 19 bases between. The germline CDR1 and CDR2 sequences are MGHRA and YSYEKL. The CDR3 bases are TGCGCCAGCAGCCATACTAAGGTAGGGGGTCGGCAGCCCCAGCATTTT. Protein product: CASSHTKVGGRQPQHF.

This clone was seen more than once but under ten times. The gene calls are TRBV5-6 and TRBJ1-5; no reliable D call. Trimming pared 3 bases from V and 10 bases from J, leaving 11 bases between. In germline, CDR1 is SGHDT, CDR2 YYEEEE. This CDR3 is built from 12 residues. CDR3 loop: CASSSAGGPQHF. CDR3 nucleotides: TGTGCCAGCAGCTCGGCGGGAGGTCCCCAGCATTTT.